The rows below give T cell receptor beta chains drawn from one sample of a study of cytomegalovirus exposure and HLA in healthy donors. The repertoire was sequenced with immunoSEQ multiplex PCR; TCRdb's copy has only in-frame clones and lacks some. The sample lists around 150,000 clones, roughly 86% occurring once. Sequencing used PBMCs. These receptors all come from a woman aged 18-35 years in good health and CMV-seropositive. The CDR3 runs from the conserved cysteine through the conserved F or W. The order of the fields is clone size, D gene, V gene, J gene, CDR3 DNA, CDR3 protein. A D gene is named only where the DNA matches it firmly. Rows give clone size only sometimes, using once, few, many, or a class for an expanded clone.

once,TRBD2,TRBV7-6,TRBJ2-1,TGTGCCAGCAGCTCGTCCGGGACTACCTATTCCTACAATGAGCAGTTCTTC,CASSSSGTTYSYNEQFF
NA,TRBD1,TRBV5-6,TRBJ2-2,TGTGCCAGCAGCTTGTGGGACAGGGTGTACACCGGGGAGCTGTTTTTT,CASSLWDRVYTGELFF
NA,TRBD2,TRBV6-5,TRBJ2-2,TGTGCCAGCAGCCCCGGGACTACTAACACCGGGGAGCTGTTTTTT,CASSPGTTNTGELFF
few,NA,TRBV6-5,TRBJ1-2,TGTGCCAGCAGGCCACAGGGAACGGATGGCTACACCTTC,CASRPQGTDGYTF
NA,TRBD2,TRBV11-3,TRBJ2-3,TGTGCCAGCAGCTTAGGAATACTAGCGGGAGGCACAGATACGCAGTATTTT,CASSLGILAGGTDTQYF
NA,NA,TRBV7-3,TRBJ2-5,TGTGCCAGCAGCTTAATTCATCAAGAGACCCAGTACTTC,CASSLIHQETQYF
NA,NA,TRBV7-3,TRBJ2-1,TGTGCCAGCAGCTTAAATCTAAACAATGAGCAGTTCTTC,CASSLNLNNEQFF
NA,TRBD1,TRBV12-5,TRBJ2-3,TGTGCTAGTGGTTTGGCCTGGACAGGGGAAGGGGATACGCAGTATTTT,CASGLAWTGEGDTQYF
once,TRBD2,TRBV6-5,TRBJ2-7,TGTGCCAGCAGTTACGACGGGACTAGGACACATGGGCAGTACTTC,CASSYDGTRTHGQYF
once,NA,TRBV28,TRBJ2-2,TGTGCCAGCAGTAAAAACTCAGGGGTGAGGACCGGGGAGCTGTTTTTT,CASSKNSGVRTGELFF
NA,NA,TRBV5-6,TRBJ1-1,TGTGCCAGCAGCTTGGGTCGTAACACTGAAGCTTTCTTT,CASSLGRNTEAFF
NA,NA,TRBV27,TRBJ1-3,TGTGCCAGCAGCCTTACAGGTGGCTCTGGAAACACCATATATTTT,CASSLTGGSGNTIYF
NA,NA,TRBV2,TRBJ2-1,TGTGCCAGCAGTGAAGCGCGGAGGCCGGGCTACAATGAGCAGTTCTTC,CASSEARRPGYNEQFF
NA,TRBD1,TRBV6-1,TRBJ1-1,TGTGCCAGCAGTTCCGGACAGGGGAACACTGAAGCTTTCTTT,CASSSGQGNTEAFF
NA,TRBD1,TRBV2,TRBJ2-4,TGTGCCAGCGAATCTGGCACAGGGGACATTCAGTACTTC,CASESGTGDIQYF